This T cell receptor (beta chain) was identified in a study of beta chain features in type 1 diabetes. Findings and caveats of the study: Whether HLA type influences TCRB rearrangement remained unresolved here.

Germline loops: CDR1 SGDLS, CDR2 YYNGEE. V was pared by 1 base and J by 1 base, with 10 bases of the junction left unmatched. The CDR3 sequence is 18 residues long. This clone was counted only a few times. As yet, its antigen is unknown. Expressed TCRB transcripts were sequenced after all isolated RNA was converted to cDNA. Sequencing used immunoSEQ multiplex PCR; TCRdb keeps in-frame clones, though not all of them. The data show under 400,000 clones, about 19% seen once. The receptor's source is a woman younger than 30 in good health. The rearrangement joins TRBV9 to TRBJ2-1, with 8 nucleotides matching TRBD2. The specimen was naive CD4+ T cells from blood. CDR3 in DNA: TGTGCCAGCAGCGTACAAGCGGGGGCTCTGCGATCCTACAATGAGCAGTTCTTC. Amino acid sequence: CASSVQAGALRSYNEQFF.